The TCR beta chain described here comes from a study of blood T cell repertoires in COVID-19. Study at large: There were acute and convalescent COVID-19 samples, and they came from the United States, Italy and Spain.

Per the original data handling: Researchers report that nucleated cell counts were estimated from reference gene primer amplification. TCRdb's copy holds only in-frame clones and misses some; the assay was immunoSEQ multiplex PCR. V and J calls and clone size come straight from that table; D and trimming were deduced from the DNA. The sample includes 35,000 to 45,000 clones, about 88% of them seen just once. The CDR3 covers 16 residues. CDR1 is LGHDT, CDR2 YNNKEL, per germline (reference sequence). The J segment lost 6 bases and the V segment lost 2 bases, leaving 8 bases of the junction unmatched. Sequencing input: peripheral blood. The chain has TRBV3-1 (or the pseudogene TRBV3-2) and TRBJ2-3, with TRBD2 matching 10 bases. The sequence was obtained from a woman between 70 and 85 years old in a cohort sampled during active COVID-19. The CDR3 here is CASSQSASGSGDTQYF. The CDR3 DNA follows: TGTGCCAGCAGCCAATCCGCTAGCGGGAGTGGGGATACGCAGTATTTT.